Described below is a single TCR beta chain sequence and its context. The table came from immunoSEQ multiplex PCR; TCRdb's copy has only in-frame clones and leaves some out. The table has approximately 170,000 clones, 83% seen once. The CDR3 totals 15 residues. Trimming took 5 bases from V and 2 from J; bases not matched to a gene: 6. CDR1 is LNHDA, CDR2 SQIVND, per germline (reference sequence). This specimen belongs to a study of blood T cell repertoires in COVID-19. The receptor comes from a woman of 80 years or more with acute or convalescent COVID-19. The chain links TRBV19 to TRBJ2-7, with TRBD1 matching 10 bases. The material sequenced was peripheral blood. The CDR3 nucleotides read TGTGCCAGTAGTTCTACCGGGACAGGGGCCTACGAGCAGTACTTC. It translates to CASSSTGTGAYEQYF.